This record concerns one T cell receptor (beta chain) sequence. What it recognizes is unknown. Trimming left V 3 bases short and J 4 bases short, with 18 bases between. From germline, CDR1 is SGHVS and CDR2 FQNEAQ. The CDR3 spans 16 residues. This entry comes from a study of T cell responses to AZD1222 COVID-19 vaccine. Method: immunoSEQ multiplex PCR; TCRdb's copy keeps in-frame clones and lacks some. The sample contains about 110,000 clones, about 81% of which appear only once. Study results and limitations: Of the AZD1222 recipients, only five or six were seropositive at baseline. Variant regions that are unmutated are reportedly the target of nearly half of spike-specific TCRs.

This clonotype was obtained from an adult in good health. This chain links TRBV7-8 with TRBJ1-2; D might be TRBD1 (5 bases). The sample was peripheral blood, taken on day 0 of AZD1222 vaccination. The DNA of the CDR3 is TGTGCCAGCAGCTTCGAGAGGGTAGGGGCCCTCTATGGCTACACCTTC. This gives the protein CASSFERVGALYGYTF.